This T cell receptor beta chain comes out of a study of T cell clonotyping in hematopoietic cell transplantation. Regarding the study as a whole: Few recipient clonotypes overlapped donors; over 95% were de novo at given depth. After transplant, recipient diversity fell while pathologically expanded clonotypes grew through day 180. Broader posttransplant TCR repertoire diversity was predicted by graft donor and pretransplant recipient Inverse Simpson Index values.

On this clone itself: Its antigen is not known.

Assay: immunoSEQ multiplex PCR; the TCRdb copy retains only in-frame clones and omits some. This sample has 65,000 to 75,000 clones, with over 90% found just once. The germline V gene has CDR1 SGHKS and CDR2 YYEKEE (reference sequence). This CDR3 is 14 amino acids long. Trimming removed 4 bases from V and 0 bases from J, with 11 bases in between. The chain uses TRBV5-5 and TRBJ2-7; weak D call: TRBD2 (6 bases). This receptor was taken from a man in his fifties in good health. Some clones in this sample may be carry-over from other donors' samples. Source material: peripheral blood mononuclear cells. CDR3 sequence (DNA): TGTGCCAGCAGCCCTGGGGGGAACTCCTACGAGCAGTACTTC. Its protein is CASSPGGNSYEQYF.